This is a list of T cell receptor beta chains from one sample in a study of blood T cell repertoires in COVID-19. Profiling relied on immunoSEQ multiplex PCR, and the TCRdb table lists in-frame clones only, not all of them. Among about 350,000 clones listed, roughly 87% were seen once. Material: peripheral blood. These receptors came from a woman aged 60 to 75 with COVID-19, enrolled during active disease. CDR3s include the opening cysteine and the closing phenylalanine or tryptophan. Fields, in order: J gene, V gene, CDR3 protein.

TRBJ1-6 TRBV18 CASSPGQQGNSPLHF
TRBJ1-6 TRBV7-8 CASSLPRTGENSPLHF
TRBJ1-1 TRBV19 CASSIGRAGEGEAFF
TRBJ1-2 TRBV28 CASSFTGTAKVYGYTF
TRBJ1-2 TRBV2 CASSGQSYGYTF
TRBJ2-5 TRBV2 CASSEEETQYF
TRBJ1-1 TRBV5-1 CASSLVGGAVNTEAFF
TRBJ1-1 TRBV28 CASSSPTGLRNTEAFF
TRBJ1-3 TRBV25-1 CASSEDRGPRNTIYF
TRBJ2-7 TRBV11-3 CASSLSGGLFYEQYF
TRBJ1-5 TRBV6-5 CASSYSPGRQPQHF
TRBJ2-2 TRBV27 CASSLRDRGTGELFF
TRBJ1-1 TRBV6-2/TRBV6-3 CASSYSGTLNTEAFF
TRBJ2-2 TRBV27 CASSEYRGNTGELFF
TRBJ2-7 TRBV19 CASSTKEAYEQYF
TRBJ2-5 TRBV2 CAIIPREGRKTQYF
TRBJ1-4 TRBV7-9 CASSLVGGEKLFF
TRBJ1-3 TRBV7-9 CASSLAISGDSRSNTIYF
TRBJ1-3 TRBV18 CASSPGPTGTIYF
TRBJ2-1 TRBV6-6 CASRTWGTGASEQFF
TRBJ1-5 TRBV12-3/TRBV12-4 CASSLTGEGTQHF
TRBJ1-5 TRBV3-1/TRBV3-2 CASSKGRGVRGNQPQHF
TRBJ2-5 TRBV19 CASSNQAGGLETQYF
TRBJ1-6 TRBV5-6 CASSLVTANSPLHF
TRBJ2-2 TRBV6-5 CASNRGGAPGELFF
TRBJ1-1 TRBV5-1 CASSGGTGVNTEAFF
TRBJ1-2 TRBV7-9 CASSPDREHYGYTF
TRBJ2-1 TRBV6-5 CASSRSGVTYNEQFF
TRBJ2-7 TRBV5-1 CASSYGDRGSSEQYF
TRBJ1-4 TRBV11-2 CASSLGPQGGKLFF
TRBJ2-1 TRBV2 CASSESQVSNYNEQFF
TRBJ1-1 TRBV5-4 CASSPRQASTEAFF
TRBJ2-5 TRBV7-9 CASSRGTGGEETQYF
TRBJ1-1 TRBV3-1/TRBV3-2 CASSNAQGALRAEAFF
TRBJ2-1 TRBV2 CASSSLDNEQFF
TRBJ1-2 TRBV19 CASSTGTYGYTF
TRBJ1-1 TRBV4-1 CASSHALLRGVNTEAFF
TRBJ1-6 TRBV19 CASSILGQGSSPLHF
TRBJ2-5 TRBV19 CASTDRIQETQYF
TRBJ1-5 TRBV7-2 CASSFYRDPGPQHF
TRBJ2-3 TRBV2 CASSDSLGTDTQYF
TRBJ2-1 TRBV2 CASSRSGQGLYNEQFF
TRBJ1-1 TRBV6-5 CASTAVGNTEAFF